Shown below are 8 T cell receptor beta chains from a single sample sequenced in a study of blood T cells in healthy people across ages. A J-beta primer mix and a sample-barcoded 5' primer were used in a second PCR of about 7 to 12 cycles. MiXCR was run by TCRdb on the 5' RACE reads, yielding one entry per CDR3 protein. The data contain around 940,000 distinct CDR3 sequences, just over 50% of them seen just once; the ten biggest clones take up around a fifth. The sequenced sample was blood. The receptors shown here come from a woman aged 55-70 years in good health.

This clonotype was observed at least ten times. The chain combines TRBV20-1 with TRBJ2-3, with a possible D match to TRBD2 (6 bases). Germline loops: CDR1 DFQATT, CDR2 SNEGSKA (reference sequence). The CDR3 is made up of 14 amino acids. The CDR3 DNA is TGCAGAAGTTCGCGGGACCCAAACACAGATACGCAGTATTTT. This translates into CRSSRDPNTDTQYF.

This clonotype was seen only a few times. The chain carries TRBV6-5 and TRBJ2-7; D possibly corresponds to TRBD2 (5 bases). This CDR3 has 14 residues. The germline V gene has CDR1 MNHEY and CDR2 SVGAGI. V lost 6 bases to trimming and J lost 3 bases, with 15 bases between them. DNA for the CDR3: TGTGCCAGCAGCCCTACACTAGAGGGCTACGAGCAGTACTTC. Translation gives CASSPTLEGYEQYF.

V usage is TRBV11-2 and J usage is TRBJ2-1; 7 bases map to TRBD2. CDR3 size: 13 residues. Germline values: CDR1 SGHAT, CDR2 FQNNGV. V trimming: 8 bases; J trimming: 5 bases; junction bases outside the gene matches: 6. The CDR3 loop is CASCLAVNNEQFF. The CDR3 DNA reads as TGTGCCAGCTGCCTAGCGGTTAACAATGAGCAGTTCTTC. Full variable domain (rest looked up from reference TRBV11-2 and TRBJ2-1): EAGVAQSPRYKIIEKRQSVAFWCNPISGHATLYWYQQILGQGPKLLIQFQNNGVVDDSQLPKDRFSAERLKGVDSTLKIQPAKLEDSAVYLCASCLAVNNEQFFGPGTRLTVL.

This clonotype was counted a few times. CDR3 coding DNA: TGTGCCAGCAGCCGTCTAGCGGGAGCAACCTACGAGCAGTACTTC. It codes for CASSRLAGATYEQYF. This chain uses TRBV9 with TRBJ2-7; 10 bases fit TRBD2. The CDR3 runs 15 residues. The ends lost 4 bases at V and 2 bases at J; junction bases unmatched: 6. The germline CDR1 and CDR2 sequences are SGDLS and YYNGEE.

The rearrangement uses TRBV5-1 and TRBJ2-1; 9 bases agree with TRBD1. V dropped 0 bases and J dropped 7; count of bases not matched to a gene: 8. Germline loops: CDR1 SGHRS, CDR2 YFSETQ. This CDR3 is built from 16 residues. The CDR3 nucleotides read TGCGCCAGCAGCTTGGCGTTCGGACAGGGGACTAATGAGCAGTTCTTC. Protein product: CASSLAFGQGTNEQFF.

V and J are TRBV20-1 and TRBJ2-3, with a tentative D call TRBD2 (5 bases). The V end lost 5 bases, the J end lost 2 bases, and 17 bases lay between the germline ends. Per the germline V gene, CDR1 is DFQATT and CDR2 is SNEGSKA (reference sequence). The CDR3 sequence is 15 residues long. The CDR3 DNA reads TGCAGTGCTGGAGGAGGTAGCGCATACACAGATACGCAGTATTTT. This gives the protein CSAGGGSAYTDTQYF.

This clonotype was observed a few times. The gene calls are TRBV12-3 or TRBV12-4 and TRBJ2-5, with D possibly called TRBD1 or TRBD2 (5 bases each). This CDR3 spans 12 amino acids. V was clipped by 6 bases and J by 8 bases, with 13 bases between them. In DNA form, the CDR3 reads TGTGCCAGCAGGGGACGGGCGCCCACCCAGTACTTC. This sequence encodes CASRGRAPTQYF.

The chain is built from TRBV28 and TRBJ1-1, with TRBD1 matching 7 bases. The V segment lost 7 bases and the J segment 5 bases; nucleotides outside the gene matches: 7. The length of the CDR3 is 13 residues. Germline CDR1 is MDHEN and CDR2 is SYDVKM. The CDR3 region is CASNLQGRTEAFF. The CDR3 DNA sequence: TGTGCCAGCAACCTACAGGGGAGGACTGAAGCTTTCTTT.